Each of the 31 T cell receptor beta chains below was sequenced from the same sample in a study of breast tumors, draining lymph nodes, adjacent tissues. Samples came from axillary lymph nodes draining the breast cancer. TCRdb re-derived calls from the multiplex PCR reads in MiXCR, one entry per CDR3 protein. Of roughly 120,000 distinct CDR3 sequences listed, 20% are singletons. What was sequenced was axillary lymph node tissue. These receptors were obtained from a female donor with breast cancer. Some clones in this sample may be carry-over from other donors' samples.

This clonotype was recorded many times. The chain employs TRBV5-5 and TRBJ2-3; 7 bases match TRBD1. The germline V gene has CDR1 SGHKS and CDR2 YYEKEE (reference sequence). The J segment lost 2 bases and the V segment lost 4 bases, leaving 7 bases of the junction unmatched. The CDR3 has 15 amino acids. As DNA, the CDR3 is TGTGCCAGCAGCCTCGGGACAGAATACACAGATACGCAGTATTTT. Translated: CASSLGTEYTDTQYF.

Of note for this clonotype: A much bigger clone sits one base away, suggesting this may be a read error. The chain employs TRBV10-1 and TRBJ2-2, with TRBD2 identical over 11 bases. The length of the CDR3 is 17 residues. CDR1 and CDR2 (germline): WNHNN, SYGVQD (reference sequence). CDR3 bases: TGCGCCAGCGGTGAGTCGATCGGCCTAGCGGGAGGCGGGGAGCTGTTTTTT. Translating it yields CASGESIGLAGGGELFF.

This clonotype has a handful of counts. At one end, the junction sequence differs from germline, possibly due to a read error. The J gene is TRBJ2-4, the V gene TRBV6-1; tentatively, D is TRBD1 (5 bases). Germline V gives CDR1 MNHNS, CDR2 SASEGT. CDR3 length: 19 residues. CDR3 DNA sequence: TGTGTCAGCAGTGAGGCGATTCGTACAGGTGTCAGGGCCAAAAACATTCAGTACTTC. The encoded protein is CVSSEAIRTGVRAKNIQYF.

This clonotype has at least ten counts. The rearrangement links TRBV6-4 to TRBJ2-1; 12 nucleotides line up with TRBD2. The V segment lost 8 bases and the J segment 1 base; nucleotides outside the gene matches: 18. Germline V CDR1 and CDR2: MRHNA, SNTAGT. There are 20 residues in the CDR3. Written as DNA, the CDR3 is TGTGCCAGCCGAACACCAGAGACTAGCGGGGGCCCCCCATCCTACAATGAGCAGTTCTTC. Its protein is CASRTPETSGGPPSYNEQFF.

This clonotype showed up many times. This rearrangement joins TRBV29-1 to TRBJ1-2, with D possibly TRBD1 on 5 matching bases. Germline values: CDR1 SQVTM, CDR2 ANQGSEA. V was shortened by 5 bases and J by 3 bases, with 10 bases between the two germline ends. CDR3 length: 12 amino acids. The DNA for the CDR3 is TGCAGCGTTCGTTGGGGGGACTATGGCTACACCTTC. Translation: CSVRWGDYGYTF.

Regarding this clonotype: It is likely a read error, because the conserved phenylalanine at the end of the CDR3 is missing. The chain links TRBV6-4 to TRBJ2-5; 10 bases agree with TRBD2. CDR3 length: 17 residues. Per germline, CDR1 MRHNA and CDR2 SNTAGT. Trimming took 4 bases from V and 2 from J; bases not matched to a gene: 10. DNA for the CDR3: TGTGCCAGCAGTGGCTCTCGGACTAGCGGAGCACAAGAGACCCAGTACTGC. Translated, it gives CASSGSRTSGAQETQYC.

The chain links TRBV3-1 to TRBJ2-1; D ambiguous. CDR1 is LGHDT, CDR2 YNNKEL, per germline (reference sequence). The V end was cut by 0 bases, the J end by 4 bases, with 7 bases between. This CDR3 has 14 residues. CDR3 protein: CASSQEPVYNEQFF. In nucleotides, the CDR3 is TGTGCCAGCAGCCAAGAGCCTGTGTACAATGAGCAGTTCTTC.

On this clonotype: A much larger clone differs by one base, so this may be a read error. The rearrangement joins TRBV6-1 to TRBJ2-1; 8 bases are a match to TRBD2. V lost 7 bases, J lost 6 bases, and 5 bases stayed unmatched. Germline CDR1 reads MNHNS; CDR2 reads SASEGT. The CDR3 is 13 amino acids. CDR3 nucleotide sequence: TGTGCCAGCATTAGGACTAGCATCAATGAGCAGTTCTTC. This codes for CASIRTSINEQFF.

There are many counts of this clonotype. The chain uses TRBV20-1 and TRBJ1-2; 10 bases are shared with TRBD1. The CDR3 runs to 14 residues. With V trimmed by 5 bases and J by 5 bases, 8 bases remained unmatched. CDR1 and CDR2 (germline): DFQATT, SNEGSKA (reference sequence). CDR3 sequence reads: CSAPRDRGFYGYTF. The CDR3 region has the DNA TGCAGTGCTCCCCGGGACAGGGGTTTTTATGGCTACACCTTC.

As for this clonotype: This may be a read error: a much more frequent sequence differs by one nucleotide. V is TRBV20-1 and J is TRBJ2-3; the D is unclear. V shed 0 bases and J shed 0 bases, with 10 bases lying between them. The CDR3 runs 15 residues. Germline assignment: CDR1 DFQATT and CDR2 SNEGSKA (reference sequence). The CDR3: CSARDGITSTDTQYF. For the CDR3, the DNA is TGCAGTGCTAGAGATGGCATTACTAGCACAGATACGCAGTATTTT.

Worth noting for this clonotype: This may be a read error, as it is one base from a much larger clone. The chain employs TRBV6-4 and TRBJ2-1; D possibly matches TRBD1 or TRBD2 (6 bases each). The CDR3 totals 17 residues. CDR1 MRHNA and CDR2 SNTAGT come from the germline V gene. CDR3 DNA sequence: TGTACCAGCAGTAAAGGAGGGACAACCGCCTCCTACAATGAGCAGTTCTTC. As protein: CTSSKGGTTASYNEQFF.

This clonotype came up many times. The chain employs TRBV11-2 and TRBJ1-4; TRBD1 agrees at 9 bases. V was pared by 6 bases and J by 8 bases, with 16 bases of the junction left unmatched. This CDR3 spans 17 amino acids. CDR1 and CDR2 from the germline V gene are SGHAT and FQNNGV. Written as DNA, the CDR3 is TGTGCCAGCAGTTCAAACCCGGGACAGGGCTTGGGGGAAAAACTGTTTTTT. Translated, it gives CASSSNPGQGLGEKLFF.

This clonotype has at least ten counts. This chain connects TRBV10-2 to TRBJ1-3, with 8 positions matching TRBD1. This CDR3 region has 14 residues. Trimming at V came to 3 bases and at J to 7 bases, leaving 5 bases not matched to a gene. Germline CDR1 and CDR2: WSHSY and SAAADI. This chain's CDR3 is CASSDFTGGNTIYF. The CDR3 DNA reads as TGCGCCAGCAGTGATTTCACAGGGGGTAACACCATATATTTT.

This clonotype has a count of ten or more. This sequence joins TRBV10-3 and TRBJ2-2; D is unclear. Germline loops: CDR1 ENHRY, CDR2 SYGVKD. Trimming took 6 bases from V and 5 from J, leaving 7 bases between them. The CDR3 loop spans 12 amino acids. The CDR3 DNA sequence: TGTGCCATCAGAGATTTTACCGGGGAGCTGTTTTTT. Its translation is CAIRDFTGELFF.

This clonotype showed up just a few times. The chain links TRBV18 to TRBJ1-2; 9 nucleotides agree with TRBD1. The CDR3 is made up of 17 amino acids. V gave up 3 bases and J gave up 3 bases; unmatched junction bases: 11. The germline V gene has CDR1 KGHSH and CDR2 LQKENI. The CDR3 nucleotides are TGTGCCAGCTCACCGATAGAACAGGGGGCGTATGACTATGGCTACACCTTC. It translates to CASSPIEQGAYDYGYTF.

V is TRBV18 and J is TRBJ1-4, with D perhaps TRBD1 (5 bases). The CDR3 runs 15 residues. V lost 2 bases, J lost 6 bases, and 13 bases lay in between. Germline V gene lookup returns CDR1 KGHSH and CDR2 LQKENI. The CDR3 spells CASSPMGVDDEKLFF. Here the CDR3 DNA reads TGTGCCAGCTCACCAATGGGGGTAGATGATGAAAAACTGTTTTTT.

This clonotype came up many times. V and J are TRBV5-1 and TRBJ1-2; 8 nucleotides agree with TRBD1. V was pared by 0 bases and J by 8 bases, with 6 bases of the junction left unmatched. Germline-derived CDR1 and CDR2 are SGHRS and YFSETQ. CDR3 length: 14 residues. CDR3 nucleotides: TGCGCCAGCAGCTTGGATGGACAGGGTCGAGGCTACACCTTC. Its protein is CASSLDGQGRGYTF.

This chain links TRBV3-1 with TRBJ2-4; TRBD2 agrees at 11 bases. The CDR3 length is 17 residues. Trimming cost V 2 bases and J 4 bases; bases outside gene matches: 7. Germline assignment: CDR1 LGHDT and CDR2 YNNKEL (reference sequence). CDR3 in DNA: TGTGCCAGCAGCCAAAGAACTAGCGGGGGCCTTAAAAACATTCAGTACTTC. This codes for CASSQRTSGGLKNIQYF.

V gene TRBV18 combines with J gene TRBJ2-7, with 9 bases that match TRBD1. Per germline, CDR1 KGHSH and CDR2 LQKENI. The length of the CDR3 is 14 residues. V dropped 5 bases and J dropped 4; count of bases not matched to a gene: 6. The CDR3 DNA follows: TGTGCCAGCTCAACATACGGACAGGGGTACGAGCAGTACTTC. Protein: CASSTYGQGYEQYF.

This clonotype was counted many times. V gene TRBV5-1 combines with J gene TRBJ1-2, with 8 bases aligning to TRBD1. CDR1 and CDR2 (germline): SGHRS, YFSETQ. Trimming at V came to 0 bases and at J to 6 bases, leaving 4 bases not matched to a gene. The CDR3 is made up of 14 amino acids. The CDR3 DNA follows: TGCGCCAGCAGCTTGGGGCAGGGGGCGGATGGCTACACCTTC. Translation gives CASSLGQGADGYTF. The variable domain in full, with the rest retrieved from reference TRBV5-1 and TRBJ1-2, is KAGVTQTPRYLIKTRGQQVTLSCSPISGHRSVSWYQQTPGQGLQFLFEYFSETQRNKGNFPGRFSGRQFSNSRSEMNVSTLELGDSALYLCASSLGQGADGYTFGSGTRLTVV.

This clonotype was detected many times. The chain carries TRBV6-1 and TRBJ2-7; D not certain. The CDR3 runs 11 residues. The V gene lost 7 bases and the J gene lost 5 bases, with 9 bases spanning the gap. Germline assignment: CDR1 MNHNS and CDR2 SASEGT. The CDR3 nucleotides read TGTGCCAGCAATCTTGCCGACGAGCAGTACTTC. It translates to CASNLADEQYF.

This clonotype was seen many times. The J gene is TRBJ2-7, the V gene TRBV20-1; D is unclear. The germline gives CDR1 DFQATT, CDR2 SNEGSKA (reference sequence). There are 13 residues in the CDR3. Trimming shortened V by 1 base and J by 4 bases, and 11 bases separated the two germline ends. CDR3 sequence (DNA): TGCAGTGCTAGAGGTTTACACGAGTACGAGCAGTACTTC. This sequence encodes CSARGLHEYEQYF.

This clonotype was detected ten times or more. The chain employs TRBV9 and TRBJ1-5; a weak D match, TRBD1 (5 bases). V was pared by 0 bases and J by 6 bases, with 16 bases between. CDR3 length: 16 residues. Germline-derived CDR1 and CDR2 are SGDLS and YYNGEE. CDR3 in amino acids: CASSVDGGESVQPQHF. As DNA, the CDR3 is TGTGCCAGCAGCGTAGATGGGGGGGAATCGGTTCAGCCCCAGCATTTT.

This clonotype was found many times. V usage is TRBV11-3 and J usage is TRBJ2-3, with 8 bases identical to TRBD1. CDR1 and CDR2 (germline): SGHNT, YENEEA. V lost 5 bases to trimming and J lost 6 bases; unmatched junction nucleotides: 10. The CDR3 covers 15 residues. CDR3 sequence: CASSARQGSSDTQYF. CDR3 nucleotide sequence: TGTGCCAGCAGCGCTAGACAGGGGAGTTCCGATACGCAGTATTTT.

This clonotype occurred many times. The V and J genes are TRBV6-6 and TRBJ1-2; 8 bases align to TRBD1. The junction had 8 bases not matched to a gene; V was cut back by 8 bases and J by 6 bases. This CDR3 is built from 13 residues. CDR1 and CDR2 (germline): MNHNY, SVGAGI (reference sequence). CDR3 sequence: CASGEQGGNGYTF. The DNA for the CDR3 is TGTGCCAGCGGGGAACAGGGGGGGAATGGCTACACCTTC.

This clonotype was seen many times. The chain couples TRBV7-2 to TRBJ1-4; unclear D gene. Germline CDR1 reads SGHTA; CDR2 reads FQGNSA. This CDR3 has 14 residues. V was clipped by 1 base and J by 6 bases, with 9 bases between them. CDR3 in DNA: TGTGCCAGCAGCTTAGAGGGTCGGGATGAAAAACTGTTTTTT. This sequence encodes CASSLEGRDEKLFF.

This clonotype was found many times. The CDR3 nucleotides read TGTGCCAGCAGCCCACGATGGCAGGGGGCGGGGAACACCGGGGAGCTGTTTTTT. This codes for CASSPRWQGAGNTGELFF. The chain links TRBV25-1 to TRBJ2-2; the match to TRBD1 covers 8 bases. The CDR3 sequence is 18 residues long. Germline CDR1 reads MGHDK; CDR2 reads SYGVNS. Losses at the gene ends were 6 bases for V and 1 base for J; bases not matched to a gene: 13.

This clonotype was seen ten or more times. The V gene is TRBV20-1, the J gene TRBJ1-6; a possible D gene is TRBD1 (5 bases). V dropped 5 bases and J dropped 5 bases, with 19 bases sitting between them. CDR1 DFQATT and CDR2 SNEGSKA come from the germline V gene (reference sequence). This CDR3 has 16 residues. CDR3 DNA: TGCAGTGCTTATATCGCAATCGGACACGATAATTCACCCCTCCACTTT. It codes for CSAYIAIGHDNSPLHF.

This chain connects TRBV30 to TRBJ2-5, with TRBD2 matching over 7 bases. The CDR3 is 16 amino acids. Per the germline V gene, CDR1 is GTSNPN and CDR2 is SVGIG (reference sequence). J was trimmed by 3 bases and V by 4 bases; bases with no gene match: 14. As DNA, the CDR3 is TGTGCCTGGAAACACCTCGCTCTTGCGGGAGAAGAGACCCAGTACTTC. It yields the protein CAWKHLALAGEETQYF.

J is TRBJ1-3 and V is TRBV5-1, with D unclear. There are 15 residues in the CDR3. Between the trimmed V and J ends, which lost 0 bases and 0 bases, there was a span of 7 bases. Germline CDR1 is SGHRS and CDR2 is YFSETQ. CDR3 residues: CASSLGDNSGNTIYF. CDR3 coding DNA: TGCGCCAGCAGCTTGGGAGACAACTCTGGAAACACCATATATTTT.

A few counts support this clonotype. This chain uses TRBV19 with TRBJ2-1; 11 nucleotides align to TRBD2. V was pared by 7 bases and J by 10 bases, with 12 bases of the junction left unmatched. In germline, CDR1 is LNHDA, CDR2 SQIVND (reference sequence). This CDR3 is 15 amino acids long. Here the CDR3 DNA reads TGTGCCAGTAAGGATTCGGGACTAGCGGCTGGGGAGCAGTTCTTC. This translates into CASKDSGLAAGEQFF.